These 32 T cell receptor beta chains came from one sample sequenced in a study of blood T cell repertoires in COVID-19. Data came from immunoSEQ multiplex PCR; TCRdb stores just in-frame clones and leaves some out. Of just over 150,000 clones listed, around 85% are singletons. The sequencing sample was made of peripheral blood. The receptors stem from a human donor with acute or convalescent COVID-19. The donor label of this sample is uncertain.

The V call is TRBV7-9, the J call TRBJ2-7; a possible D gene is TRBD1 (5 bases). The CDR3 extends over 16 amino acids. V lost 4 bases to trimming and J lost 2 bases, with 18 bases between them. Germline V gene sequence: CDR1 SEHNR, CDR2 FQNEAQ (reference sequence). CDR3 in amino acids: CASSSKKGVSPYEQYF. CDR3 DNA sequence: TGTGCCAGCAGCTCTAAGAAAGGGGTCTCCCCCTACGAGCAGTACTTC.

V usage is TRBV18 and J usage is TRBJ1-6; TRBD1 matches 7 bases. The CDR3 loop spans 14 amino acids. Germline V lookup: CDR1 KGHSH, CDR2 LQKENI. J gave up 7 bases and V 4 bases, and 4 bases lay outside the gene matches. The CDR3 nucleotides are TGTGCCAGCTCACGCGGGACAGACAATTCACCCCTCCACTTT. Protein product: CASSRGTDNSPLHF. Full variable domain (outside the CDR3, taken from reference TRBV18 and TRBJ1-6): NAGVMQNPRHLVRRRGQEARLRCSPMKGHSHVYWYRQLPEEGLKFMVYLQKENIIDESGMPKERFSAEFPKEGPSILRIQQVVRGDSAAYFCASSRGTDNSPLHFGNGTRLTVT.

CDR3 sequence reads: CASSPTGSLAYEQYF. CDR3 DNA: TGTGCCAGCAGCCCGACAGGCTCCCTCGCCTACGAGCAGTACTTC. The chain employs TRBV9 and TRBJ2-7; TRBD1 might be the D (6 bases). This CDR3 has 15 amino acids. The germline V gene encodes CDR1 SGDLS and CDR2 YYNGEE. With 4 bases removed from V and 2 bases from J, the gap between germline ends came to 16 bases. Filled out from reference TRBV9 and TRBJ2-7, the complete variable domain reads DSGVTQTPKHLITATGQRVTLRCSPRSGDLSVYWYQQSLDQGLQFLIQYYNGEERAKGNILERFSAQQFPDLHSELNLSSLELGDSALYFCASSPTGSLAYEQYFGPGTRLTVT.

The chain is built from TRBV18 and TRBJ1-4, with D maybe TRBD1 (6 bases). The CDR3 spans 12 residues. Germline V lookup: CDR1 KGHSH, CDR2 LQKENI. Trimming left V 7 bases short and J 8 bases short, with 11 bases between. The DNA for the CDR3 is TGTGCCAGCTTATCGACAGGCGAAAAACTGTTTTTT. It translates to CASLSTGEKLFF.

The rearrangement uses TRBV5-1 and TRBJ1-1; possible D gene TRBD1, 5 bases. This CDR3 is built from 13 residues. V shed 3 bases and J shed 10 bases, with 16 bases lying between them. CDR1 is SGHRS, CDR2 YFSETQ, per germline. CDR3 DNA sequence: TGCGCCAGCAGCTCCCCCGGGGGTAAAGGAGCTTTCTTT. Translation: CASSSPGGKGAFF.

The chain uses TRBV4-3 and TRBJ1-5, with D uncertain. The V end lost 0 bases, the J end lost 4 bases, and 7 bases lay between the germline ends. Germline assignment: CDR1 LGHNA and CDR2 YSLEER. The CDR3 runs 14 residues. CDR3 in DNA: TGCGCCAGCAGCCAAGATCTGAGAAATCAGCCCCAGCATTTT. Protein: CASSQDLRNQPQHF.

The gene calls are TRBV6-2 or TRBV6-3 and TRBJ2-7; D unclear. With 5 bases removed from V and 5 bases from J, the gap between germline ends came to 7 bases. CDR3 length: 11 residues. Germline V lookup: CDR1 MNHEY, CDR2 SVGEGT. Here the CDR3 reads CASSRSHEQYF. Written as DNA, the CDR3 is TGTGCCAGCAGTCGGTCCCACGAGCAGTACTTC.

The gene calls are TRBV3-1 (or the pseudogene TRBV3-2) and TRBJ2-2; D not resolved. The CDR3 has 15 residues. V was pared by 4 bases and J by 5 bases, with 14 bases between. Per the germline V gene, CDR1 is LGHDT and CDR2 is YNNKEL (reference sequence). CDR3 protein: CASSPKTTRTGELFF. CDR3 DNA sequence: TGTGCCAGCAGCCCAAAAACGACTCGGACCGGGGAGCTGTTTTTT.

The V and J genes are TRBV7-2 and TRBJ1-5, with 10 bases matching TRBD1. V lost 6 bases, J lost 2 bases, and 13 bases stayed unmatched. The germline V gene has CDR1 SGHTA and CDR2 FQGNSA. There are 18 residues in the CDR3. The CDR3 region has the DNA TGTGCCAGCAGTGCCGGGACAGGGGTTGTTCCGGGCAATCAGCCCCAGCATTTT. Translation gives CASSAGTGVVPGNQPQHF.

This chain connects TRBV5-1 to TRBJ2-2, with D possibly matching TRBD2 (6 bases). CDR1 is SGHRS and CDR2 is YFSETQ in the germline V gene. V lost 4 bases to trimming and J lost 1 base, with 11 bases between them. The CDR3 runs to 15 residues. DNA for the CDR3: TGCGCCAGCAGCGGGCTAGCGCAGAACACCGGGGAGCTGTTTTTT. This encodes CASSGLAQNTGELFF.

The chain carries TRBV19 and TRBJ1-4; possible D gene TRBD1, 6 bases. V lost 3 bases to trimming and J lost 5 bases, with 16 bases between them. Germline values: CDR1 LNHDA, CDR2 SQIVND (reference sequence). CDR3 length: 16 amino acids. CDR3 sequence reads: CASSIPRGRANEKLFF. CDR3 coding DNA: TGTGCCAGTAGTATCCCGCGGGGGCGAGCGAATGAAAAACTGTTTTTT.

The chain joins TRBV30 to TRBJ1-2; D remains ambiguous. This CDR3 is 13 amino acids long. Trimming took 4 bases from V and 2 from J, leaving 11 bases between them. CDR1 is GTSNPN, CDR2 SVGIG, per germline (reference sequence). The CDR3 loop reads CAWTQVPNYGYTF. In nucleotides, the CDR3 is TGTGCCTGGACTCAGGTTCCAAACTATGGCTACACCTTC. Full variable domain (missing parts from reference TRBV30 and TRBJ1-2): SQTIHQWPATLVQPVGSPLSLECTVEGTSNPNLYWYRQAAGRGLQLLFYSVGIGQISSEVPQNLSASRPQDRQFILSSKKLLLSDSGFYLCAWTQVPNYGYTFGSGTRLTVV.

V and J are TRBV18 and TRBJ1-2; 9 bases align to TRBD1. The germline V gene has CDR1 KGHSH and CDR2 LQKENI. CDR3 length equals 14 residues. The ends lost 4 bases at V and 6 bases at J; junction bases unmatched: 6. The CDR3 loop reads CASSRDREGNGYTF. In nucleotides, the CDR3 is TGTGCCAGCTCACGGGACAGGGAGGGAAATGGCTACACCTTC. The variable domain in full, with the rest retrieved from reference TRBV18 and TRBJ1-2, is NAGVMQNPRHLVRRRGQEARLRCSPMKGHSHVYWYRQLPEEGLKFMVYLQKENIIDESGMPKERFSAEFPKEGPSILRIQQVVRGDSAAYFCASSRDREGNGYTFGSGTRLTVV.

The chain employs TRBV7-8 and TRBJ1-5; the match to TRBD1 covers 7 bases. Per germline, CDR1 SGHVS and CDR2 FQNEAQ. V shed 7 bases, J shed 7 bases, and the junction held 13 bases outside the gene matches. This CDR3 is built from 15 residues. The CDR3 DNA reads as TGTGCCAGCAACCCTCGGGCAGGGGGAGTGCAGCCCCAGCATTTT. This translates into CASNPRAGGVQPQHF.

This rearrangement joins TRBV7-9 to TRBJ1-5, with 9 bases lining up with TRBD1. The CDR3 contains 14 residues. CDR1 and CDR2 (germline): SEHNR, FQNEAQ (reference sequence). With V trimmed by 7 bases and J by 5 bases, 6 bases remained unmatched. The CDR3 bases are TGTGCCAGCACCGCGGGACAGGGCGATCAGCCCCAGCATTTT. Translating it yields CASTAGQGDQPQHF.

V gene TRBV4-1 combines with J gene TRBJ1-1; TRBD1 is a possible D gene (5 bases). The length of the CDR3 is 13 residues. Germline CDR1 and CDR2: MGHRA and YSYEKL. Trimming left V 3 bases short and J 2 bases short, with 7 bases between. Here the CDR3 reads CASSQGHNTEAFF. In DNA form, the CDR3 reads TGCGCCAGCAGCCAGGGGCATAACACTGAAGCTTTCTTT.

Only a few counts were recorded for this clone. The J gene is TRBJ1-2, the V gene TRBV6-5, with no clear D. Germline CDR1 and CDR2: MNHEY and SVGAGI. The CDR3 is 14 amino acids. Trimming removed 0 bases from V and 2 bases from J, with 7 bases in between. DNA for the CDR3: TGTGCCAGCAGTTACTCGGGAGGGAACTATGGCTACACCTTC. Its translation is CASSYSGGNYGYTF.

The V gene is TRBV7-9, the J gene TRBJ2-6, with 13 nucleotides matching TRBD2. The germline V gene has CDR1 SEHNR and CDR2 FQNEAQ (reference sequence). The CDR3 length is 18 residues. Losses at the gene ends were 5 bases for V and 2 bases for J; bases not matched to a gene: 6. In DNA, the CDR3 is TGTGCCAGCAGCACGGGACTAGCGGGGTTCGCTGGGGCCAACGTCCTGACTTTC. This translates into CASSTGLAGFAGANVLTF.

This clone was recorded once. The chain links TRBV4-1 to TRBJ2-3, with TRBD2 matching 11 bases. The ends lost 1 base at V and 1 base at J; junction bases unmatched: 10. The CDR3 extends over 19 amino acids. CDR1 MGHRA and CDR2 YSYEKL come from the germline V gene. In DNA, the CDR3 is TGCGCCAGCAGCCAAGCTGGGATGGAACTAGCGGGGGGCACAGATACGCAGTATTTT. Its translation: CASSQAGMELAGGTDTQYF.

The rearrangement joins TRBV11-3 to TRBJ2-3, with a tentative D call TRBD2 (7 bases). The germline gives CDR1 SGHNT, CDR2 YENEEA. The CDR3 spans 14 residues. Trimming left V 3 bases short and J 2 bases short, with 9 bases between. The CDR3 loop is CASSLGGHTDTQYF. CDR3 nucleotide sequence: TGTGCCAGCAGCTTGGGGGGGCACACAGATACGCAGTATTTT.

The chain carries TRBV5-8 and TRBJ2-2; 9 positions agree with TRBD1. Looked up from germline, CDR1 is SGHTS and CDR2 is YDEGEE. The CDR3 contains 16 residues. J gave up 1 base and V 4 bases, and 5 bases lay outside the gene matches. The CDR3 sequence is CASSRGQGVNTGELFF. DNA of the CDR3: TGTGCCAGCAGCAGGGGACAGGGAGTGAACACCGGGGAGCTGTTTTTT.

CDR3 DNA sequence: TGTGCCAGCAGTTACTCGGGCAGGGTCGAGCAGTACTTC. It is translated as CASSYSGRVEQYF. The V call is TRBV6-6, the J call TRBJ2-7; maybe TRBD1 (5 bases). Per germline, CDR1 MNHNY and CDR2 SVGAGI (reference sequence). V was clipped by 0 bases and J by 6 bases, with 9 bases between them. This CDR3 region has 13 residues.

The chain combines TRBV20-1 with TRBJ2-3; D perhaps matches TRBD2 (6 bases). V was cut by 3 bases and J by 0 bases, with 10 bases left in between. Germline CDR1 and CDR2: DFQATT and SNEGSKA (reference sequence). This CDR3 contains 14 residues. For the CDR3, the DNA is TGCAGTGCTAGTTCGGGGGTTAGCACAGATACGCAGTATTTT. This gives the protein CSASSGVSTDTQYF.

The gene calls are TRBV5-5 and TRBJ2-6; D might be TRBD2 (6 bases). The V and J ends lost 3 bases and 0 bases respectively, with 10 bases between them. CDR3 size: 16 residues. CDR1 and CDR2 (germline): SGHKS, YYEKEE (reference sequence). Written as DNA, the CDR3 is TGTGCCAGCAGCTGGGAGACTAGCTCTGGGGCCAACGTCCTGACTTTC. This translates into CASSWETSSGANVLTF.

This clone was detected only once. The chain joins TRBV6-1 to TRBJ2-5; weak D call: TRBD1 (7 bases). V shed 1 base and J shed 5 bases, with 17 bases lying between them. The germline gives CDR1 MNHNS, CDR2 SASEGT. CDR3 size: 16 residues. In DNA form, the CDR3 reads TGTGCCAGCAGTGAAGGGAGGGGGCGCGTTTGGGAGACCCAGTACTTC. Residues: CASSEGRGRVWETQYF.

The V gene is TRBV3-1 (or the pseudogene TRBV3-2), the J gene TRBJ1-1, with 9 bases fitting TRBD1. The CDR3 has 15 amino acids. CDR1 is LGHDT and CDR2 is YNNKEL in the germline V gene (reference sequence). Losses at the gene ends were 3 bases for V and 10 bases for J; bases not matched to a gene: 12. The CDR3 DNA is TGTGCCAGCAGCCAGTCCACGGGACAGGGTCCCCGAGCTTTCTTT. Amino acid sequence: CASSQSTGQGPRAFF.

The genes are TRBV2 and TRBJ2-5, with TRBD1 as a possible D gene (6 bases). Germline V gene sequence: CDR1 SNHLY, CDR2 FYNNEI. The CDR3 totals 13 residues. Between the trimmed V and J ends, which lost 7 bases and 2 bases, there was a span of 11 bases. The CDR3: CASTYDRQETQYF. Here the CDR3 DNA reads TGTGCCAGCACCTATGACAGGCAAGAGACCCAGTACTTC.

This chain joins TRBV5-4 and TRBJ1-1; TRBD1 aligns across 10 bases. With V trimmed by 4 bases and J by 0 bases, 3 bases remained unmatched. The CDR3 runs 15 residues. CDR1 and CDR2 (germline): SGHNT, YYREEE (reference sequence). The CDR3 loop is CASSVGTGVNTEAFF. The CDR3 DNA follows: TGTGCCAGCAGCGTCGGGACAGGGGTGAACACTGAAGCTTTCTTT.

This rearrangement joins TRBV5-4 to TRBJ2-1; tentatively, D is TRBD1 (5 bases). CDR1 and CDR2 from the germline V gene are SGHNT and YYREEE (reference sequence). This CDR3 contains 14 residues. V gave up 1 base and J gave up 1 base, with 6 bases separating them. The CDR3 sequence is CASSLRGSYNEQFF. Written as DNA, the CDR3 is TGTGCCAGCAGCTTGAGGGGATCCTACAATGAGCAGTTCTTC.

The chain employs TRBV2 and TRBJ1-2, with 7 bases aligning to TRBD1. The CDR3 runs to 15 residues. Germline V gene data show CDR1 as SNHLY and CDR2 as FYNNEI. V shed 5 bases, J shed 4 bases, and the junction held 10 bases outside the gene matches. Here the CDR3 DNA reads TGTGCCAGCAGTTATTTACAGGGGAGTCTCTATGGCTACACCTTC. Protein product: CASSYLQGSLYGYTF.

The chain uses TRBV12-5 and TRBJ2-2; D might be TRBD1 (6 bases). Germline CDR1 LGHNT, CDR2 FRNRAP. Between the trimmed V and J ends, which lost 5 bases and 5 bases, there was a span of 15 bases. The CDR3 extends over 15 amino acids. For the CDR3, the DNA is TGTGCTAGTGGTGCTATAAGGGGGTGGACCGGGGAGCTGTTTTTT. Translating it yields CASGAIRGWTGELFF.

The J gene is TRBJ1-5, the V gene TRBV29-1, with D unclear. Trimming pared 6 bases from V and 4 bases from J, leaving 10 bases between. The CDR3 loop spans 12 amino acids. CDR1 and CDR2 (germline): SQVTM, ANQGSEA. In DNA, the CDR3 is TGCAGCGTGCGAACAGCAAATCAGCCCCAGCATTTT. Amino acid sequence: CSVRTANQPQHF.